The present TCR beta chain was sequenced within a study of cytomegalovirus exposure and HLA in healthy donors. General study points: Available immune exposure information was restricted to CMV serostatus only. A later analysis reportedly found that, within productive TCRs, an Asian-associated ancestry cluster had fewer N-insertions than the mean observed across the approximately 670 donors.

A word on this clone: The antigen is unknown.

Trimming removed 2 bases from V and 3 bases from J; junction bases left unmatched: 9. Per the germline V gene, CDR1 is SGHAT and CDR2 is FQNNGV. The CDR3 runs to 16 residues. The PCR used 60 Vbeta and 13 Jbeta primers. Sequencing was performed with immunoSEQ multiplex PCR; in TCRdb, only in-frame clones are kept and a portion is missing. Of 140,000 or so clones listed, over 80% were seen once; the top ten hold roughly 2.8%. The rearrangement uses TRBV11-2 and TRBJ2-7, with TRBD2 matching 8 bases. The sequence derives from a woman aged 25-40 years in good health and CMV-seronegative. Sample: PBMCs. The CDR3 DNA is TGTGCCAGCAGCTTATTAACGGGAGGGTATAACTACGAGCAGTACTTC. Amino acids: CASSLLTGGYNYEQYF.